The next 29 T cell receptor beta chains were all read from a single sample in a study of cytomegalovirus exposure and HLA in healthy donors. The PCR used 60 Vbeta and 13 Jbeta primers. Sequenced by immunoSEQ multiplex PCR; TCRdb stores in-frame clones only, minus some. The data show under 150,000 clones, more than 70% seen once. Source material: PBMCs. These receptors originate from a woman aged 45-65 years in good health and CMV-seronegative.

A few counts support this clone. The chain joins TRBV5-6 to TRBJ1-4; tentative D call: TRBD1 (6 bases). Trimming left V 4 bases short and J 8 bases short, with 15 bases between. This CDR3 contains 14 residues. The germline V gene encodes CDR1 SGHDT and CDR2 YYEEEE. The CDR3 loop reads CASSITQGGEKLFF. The CDR3 DNA sequence: TGTGCCAGCAGCATAACACAGGGTGGGGAAAAACTGTTTTTT.

The V gene is TRBV29-1, the J gene TRBJ2-7; D is unresolved. The CDR3 extends over 11 amino acids. Per the germline V gene, CDR1 is SQVTM and CDR2 is ANQGSEA. V was cut by 5 bases and J by 3 bases, with 8 bases left in between. Here the CDR3 DNA reads TGCAGCGTTCGAGATAACTACGAGCAGTACTTC. This encodes CSVRDNYEQYF.

This chain links TRBV23-1 with TRBJ1-1; weak D call: TRBD1 (5 bases). TRBV23-1 is assigned to the ORF class and has an uncertain function. The CDR3 extends over 15 amino acids. Deletions cut 5 bases from V and 7 bases from J, with 20 bases between. The CDR3 reads CASSGARGSSVEAFF. CDR3 nucleotide sequence: TGCGCCAGCAGTGGGGCCCGGGGGTCGTCAGTTGAAGCTTTCTTT.

The chain combines TRBV2 with TRBJ2-5; a weak D match, TRBD2 (5 bases). The CDR3 is made up of 13 amino acids. CDR1 and CDR2 (germline): SNHLY, FYNNEI. V was trimmed by 5 bases and J by 2 bases, leaving 9 bases between them. The CDR3 region is CASSRRGQETQYF. CDR3 nucleotides: TGTGCCAGCAGTAGACGGGGACAAGAGACCCAGTACTTC.

This rearrangement joins TRBV28 to TRBJ1-2, with 9 positions matching TRBD1. The CDR3 has 16 residues. Germline CDR1 reads MDHEN; CDR2 reads SYDVKM. With 4 bases clipped from V and 2 bases from J, the junction kept 8 bases outside the gene matches. CDR3 sequence (DNA): TGTGCCAGCAGTTCCCCGGGGACAGGGATGAACTATGGCTACACCTTC. It is translated as CASSSPGTGMNYGYTF.

The J gene is TRBJ2-2, the V gene TRBV5-1; D is ambiguous. CDR3 length equals 15 residues. Trimming shortened V by 6 bases and J by 0 bases, and 12 bases separated the two germline ends. The germline CDR1 and CDR2 sequences are SGHRS and YFSETQ. The CDR3 loop is CASTTSQTNTGELFF. In DNA form, the CDR3 reads TGCGCCAGCACTACCTCACAGACGAACACCGGGGAGCTGTTTTTT.

The chain couples TRBV18 to TRBJ1-3, with 7 bases aligning to TRBD1. The CDR3 consists of 17 residues. V shed 1 base and J 2 bases; nucleotides not matched to a gene: 8. Per germline, CDR1 KGHSH and CDR2 LQKENI. The CDR3 nucleotides are TGTGCCAGCTCACCACGGGGTCAGGGGGGCCCTGGAAACACCATATATTTT. Protein product: CASSPRGQGGPGNTIYF. The full variable domain, rest sourced from reference TRBV18 and TRBJ1-3, is NAGVMQNPRHLVRRRGQEARLRCSPMKGHSHVYWYRQLPEEGLKFMVYLQKENIIDESGMPKERFSAEFPKEGPSILRIQQVVRGDSAAYFCASSPRGQGGPGNTIYFGEGSWLTVV.

This chain uses TRBV9 with TRBJ2-1; perhaps TRBD2 as D (6 bases). This CDR3 spans 14 amino acids. V dropped 5 bases and J dropped 2 bases, with 11 bases sitting between them. Per germline, CDR1 SGDLS and CDR2 YYNGEE. The CDR3 region has the DNA TGTGCCAGCAGTAACGGAGGGCCCTACAATGAGCAGTTCTTC. This gives the protein CASSNGGPYNEQFF.

CDR3 protein: CASRRFQGTWTEAFF. In DNA, the CDR3 is TGTGCCAGCAGGCGATTCCAGGGTACATGGACTGAAGCTTTCTTT. The chain carries TRBV27 and TRBJ1-1, with D possibly being TRBD1 (5 bases). The germline V gene encodes CDR1 MNHEY and CDR2 SMNVEV (reference sequence). V was clipped by 6 bases and J by 5 bases, with 19 bases between them. CDR3 length equals 15 residues.

V is TRBV5-1 and J is TRBJ2-5; 11 bases agree with TRBD2. The germline V gene encodes CDR1 SGHRS and CDR2 YFSETQ. The junction had 1 base not matched to a gene; V was cut back by 2 bases and J by 4 bases. The CDR3 totals 14 residues. The CDR3 spells CASSFTSGGETQYF. DNA for the CDR3: TGCGCCAGCAGCTTTACTAGCGGGGGAGAGACCCAGTACTTC.

The genes are TRBV4-3 and TRBJ1-6; D gene ambiguous. Germline V CDR1 and CDR2: LGHNA, YSLEER. V lost 1 base to trimming and J lost 5 bases, with 24 bases between them. This CDR3 has 20 amino acids. CDR3 residues: CASSQATPHLDTLNNSPLHF. DNA for the CDR3: TGCGCCAGCAGCCAAGCGACACCTCATCTCGACACCCTTAATAATTCACCCCTCCACTTT.

The chain combines TRBV18 with TRBJ2-7, with a possible D match to TRBD1 (5 bases). The CDR3 consists of 15 residues. V dropped 3 bases and J dropped 2 bases, with 14 bases sitting between them. Per the germline V gene, CDR1 is KGHSH and CDR2 is LQKENI. The chain's CDR3 is CASSPRLTQAYEQYF. The CDR3 DNA reads as TGTGCCAGCTCACCCCGACTGACACAGGCCTACGAGCAGTACTTC.

The rearrangement uses TRBV18 and TRBJ2-5; 14 bases map to TRBD2. The CDR3 has 16 residues. CDR1 and CDR2 (germline): KGHSH, LQKENI. The ends lost 5 bases at V and 2 bases at J; junction bases unmatched: 4. CDR3 sequence reads: CASSSGLAGEQETQYF. DNA of the CDR3: TGTGCCAGCTCATCGGGACTAGCGGGGGAGCAAGAGACCCAGTACTTC.

The rearrangement joins TRBV27 to TRBJ1-6, with a weak D call TRBD1 (5 bases). Germline CDR1 MNHEY, CDR2 SMNVEV (reference sequence). The CDR3 has 16 residues. Trimming took off 3 bases at V and 7 bases at J, with 16 bases between the two ends. The CDR3 reads CASSFEGVGRNSPLHF. As DNA, the CDR3 is TGTGCCAGCAGTTTTGAAGGGGTAGGCCGAAATTCACCCCTCCACTTT.

The rearrangement uses TRBV5-6 and TRBJ1-5; possibly TRBD1 for D (5 bases). Looked up from germline, CDR1 is SGHDT and CDR2 is YYEEEE. The CDR3 contains 15 residues. V gave up 3 bases and J gave up 2 bases, with 12 bases separating them. The DNA of the CDR3 is TGTGCCAGCAGCTCGCAGGGAGGGGGCAATCAGCCCCAGCATTTT. It translates to CASSSQGGGNQPQHF.

This rearrangement joins TRBV6-5 to TRBJ2-2, with 7 bases that match TRBD2. The CDR3 has 12 residues. Per germline, CDR1 MNHEY and CDR2 SVGAGI. V lost 11 bases and J lost 3; bases outside the gene matches: 3. The CDR3: CACGGHTGELFF. For the CDR3, the DNA is TGTGCCTGCGGGGGACACACCGGGGAGCTGTTTTTT.

The rearrangement joins TRBV2 to TRBJ2-5; D remains unclear. The CDR3 covers 15 residues. Per the germline V gene, CDR1 is SNHLY and CDR2 is FYNNEI. Trimming pared 2 bases from V and 4 bases from J, leaving 14 bases between. The CDR3 region is CASSERSSKRETQYF. CDR3 DNA: TGTGCCAGCAGTGAACGGAGTTCGAAGCGAGAGACCCAGTACTTC.

In its sample, this clone was seen once. J is TRBJ2-5 and V is TRBV5-1; 9 bases line up with TRBD2. The junction had 8 bases not matched to a gene; V was cut back by 0 bases and J by 5 bases. This CDR3 comprises 16 residues. The germline CDR1 and CDR2 sequences are SGHRS and YFSETQ. This chain's CDR3 is CASSLARGGAWETQYF. CDR3 DNA: TGCGCCAGCAGCTTGGCTCGCGGGGGGGCCTGGGAGACCCAGTACTTC. The whole variable domain, filled in from reference TRBV5-1 and TRBJ2-5, reads KAGVTQTPRYLIKTRGQQVTLSCSPISGHRSVSWYQQTPGQGLQFLFEYFSETQRNKGNFPGRFSGRQFSNSRSEMNVSTLELGDSALYLCASSLARGGAWETQYFGPGTRLLVL.

The chain couples TRBV7-2 to TRBJ1-1; D unclear. The ends were cut back, 4 bases at V and 6 bases at J, with 15 bases in the middle. CDR3 length: 14 residues. The germline V gene has CDR1 SGHTA and CDR2 FQGNSA. Written as DNA, the CDR3 is TGTGCCAGCAGCTCTATGGACTCGGGAGCTGAAGCTTTCTTT. Translating it yields CASSSMDSGAEAFF.

V is TRBV9 and J is TRBJ2-1, with 7 bases identical to TRBD2. The germline V gene has CDR1 SGDLS and CDR2 YYNGEE. Trimming removed 0 bases from V and 2 bases from J; junction bases left unmatched: 2. CDR3 length: 15 amino acids. The CDR3 DNA sequence: TGTGCCAGCAGCGTAGCGGGGACTACCTACAATGAGCAGTTCTTC. Encoded protein: CASSVAGTTYNEQFF. Supplemented by reference TRBV9 and TRBJ2-1, the full variable domain reads DSGVTQTPKHLITATGQRVTLRCSPRSGDLSVYWYQQSLDQGLQFLIQYYNGEERAKGNILERFSAQQFPDLHSELNLSSLELGDSALYFCASSVAGTTYNEQFFGPGTRLTVL.

The V and J genes are TRBV7-9 and TRBJ2-7; the match to TRBD1 covers 7 bases. The V gene end was trimmed by 5 bases and the J gene end by 4 bases; junction bases not matched to a gene: 11. The CDR3 length is 15 residues. The germline CDR1 and CDR2 sequences are SEHNR and FQNEAQ (reference sequence). For the CDR3, the DNA is TGTGCCAGCAGCCCTAGTGGCACAGGGGTATACGAGCAGTACTTC. Its translation is CASSPSGTGVYEQYF.

The chain uses TRBV7-2 and TRBJ1-3, with a tentative D call TRBD1 (5 bases). The CDR3 loop spans 16 amino acids. The V end was cut by 5 bases, the J end by 2 bases, with 16 bases between. Germline lookup yields CDR1 SGHTA and CDR2 FQGNSA. The DNA of the CDR3 is TGTGCCAGCAGCGCACCAGGACCCAGGGCTGGAAACACCATATATTTT. This gives the protein CASSAPGPRAGNTIYF.

This chain joins TRBV28 and TRBJ2-5, with 9 bases lining up with TRBD2. Per the germline V gene, CDR1 is MDHEN and CDR2 is SYDVKM. This CDR3 comprises 17 residues. V was pared by 6 bases and J by 0 bases, with 11 bases of the junction left unmatched. CDR3 bases: TGTGCCAGCAGCCGAGCCAGACTAGCGGACTACCAAGAGACCCAGTACTTC. Protein sequence: CASSRARLADYQETQYF. Filled out from reference TRBV28 and TRBJ2-5, the complete variable domain reads DVKVTQSSRYLVKRTGEKVFLECVQDMDHENMFWYRQDPGLGLRLIYFSYDVKMKEKGDIPEGYSVSREKKERFSLILESASTNQTSMYLCASSRARLADYQETQYFGPGTRLLVL.

V and J are TRBV4-1 and TRBJ2-1, with 9 bases lining up with TRBD2. V shed 3 bases and J 1 base; nucleotides not matched to a gene: 4. Germline CDR1 MGHRA, CDR2 YSYEKL. The CDR3 is 16 amino acids. CDR3 protein: CASSHHLAGSYNEQFF. The DNA for the CDR3 is TGCGCCAGCAGCCATCATCTAGCGGGGTCCTACAATGAGCAGTTCTTC.

The rearrangement uses TRBV5-8 and TRBJ1-2; no clear D. The V gene's germline CDR1 is SGHTS and CDR2 YDEGEE. Trimming removed 2 bases from V and 3 bases from J, with 14 bases in between. The CDR3 totals 15 residues. The CDR3 is CASSLSRRGDYGYTF. The CDR3 nucleotides are TGTGCCAGCAGCTTATCGAGGCGGGGTGACTATGGCTACACCTTC.

The chain joins TRBV10-1 to TRBJ2-2; maybe TRBD1 (7 bases). Trimming took off 5 bases at V and 6 bases at J, with 13 bases between the two ends. CDR3 length equals 14 residues. Germline-derived CDR1 and CDR2 are WNHNN and SYGVQD (reference sequence). The CDR3 DNA follows: TGCGCCAGCAGTCTCGGCAGGGGGGCCGGGGAGCTGTTTTTT. It translates to CASSLGRGAGELFF.

This chain links TRBV5-6 with TRBJ2-7; the match to TRBD1 covers 7 bases. Looked up from germline, CDR1 is SGHDT and CDR2 is YYEEEE. The length of the CDR3 is 16 residues. V lost 0 bases to trimming and J lost 3 bases; unmatched junction nucleotides: 9. In DNA, the CDR3 is TGTGCCAGCAGCTTGGGGTCGACAGGGACCGGCTACGAGCAGTACTTC. Its translation: CASSLGSTGTGYEQYF.

The chain uses TRBV19 and TRBJ1-1, with 7 bases aligning to TRBD1. The V gene's germline CDR1 is LNHDA and CDR2 SQIVND (reference sequence). Trimming removed 3 bases from V and 4 bases from J; junction bases left unmatched: 5. The CDR3 length is 14 residues. CDR3 in amino acids: CASSISSGGTEAFF. DNA for the CDR3: TGTGCCAGTAGTATCAGTTCAGGGGGCACTGAAGCTTTCTTT.

This rearrangement joins TRBV7-6 to TRBJ2-3; D is unresolved. Germline loops: CDR1 SGHVS, CDR2 FNYEAQ. Trimming removed 5 bases from V and 2 bases from J, with 14 bases in between. The CDR3 spans 15 residues. DNA for the CDR3: TGTGCCAGCAGCCCTATCCTATATAACACAGATACGCAGTATTTT. It encodes CASSPILYNTDTQYF.